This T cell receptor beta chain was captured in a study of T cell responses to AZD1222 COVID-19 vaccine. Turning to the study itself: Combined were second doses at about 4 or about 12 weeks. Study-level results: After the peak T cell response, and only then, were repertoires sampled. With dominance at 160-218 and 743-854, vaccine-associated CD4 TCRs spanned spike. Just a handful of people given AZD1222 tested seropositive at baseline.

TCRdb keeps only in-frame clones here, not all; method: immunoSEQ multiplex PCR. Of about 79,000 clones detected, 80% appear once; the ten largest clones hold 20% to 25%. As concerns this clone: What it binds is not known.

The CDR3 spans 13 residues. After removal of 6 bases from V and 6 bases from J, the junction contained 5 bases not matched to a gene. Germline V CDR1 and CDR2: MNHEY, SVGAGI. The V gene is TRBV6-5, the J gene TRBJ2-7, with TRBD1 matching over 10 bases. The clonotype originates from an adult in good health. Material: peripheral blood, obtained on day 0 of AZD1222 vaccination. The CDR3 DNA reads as TGTGCCAGCAGGGCCGGACAGGGGGGCGAGCAGTACTTC. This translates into CASRAGQGGEQYF.